These T cell receptor beta chains were read from a single sample in a study of T cell repertoires in ileal Crohn's disease. Sequenced by immunoSEQ multiplex PCR; TCRdb stores in-frame clones only, minus some. Of some 30,000 clones in the sample, around 80% were seen once. The sample taken for sequencing was ileal tissue. These receptors were collected from an adult with Crohn's disease. Both conserved end residues are part of each CDR3. D genes are given only for firm matches. Clone size appears in some rows only: once, few, many, or a class for an expanded clone.

d_call,clone_size,j_call,v_call,cdr3_aa,cdr3_nt
TRBD1,NA,TRBJ1-2,TRBV4-3,CASSQDRARDSNYGYTF,TGCGCCAGCAGCCAAGATCGGGCAAGGGACAGTAACTATGGCTACACCTTC
TRBD2,NA,TRBJ2-1,TRBV9,CASSVAGRGGRNEQFF,TGTGCCAGCAGCGTAGCGGGGCGGGGGGGCAGGAATGAGCAGTTCTTC
TRBD1,NA,TRBJ1-2,TRBV7-9,CASRYRGNDYGYTF,TGTGCCAGCAGGTACAGGGGAAACGACTATGGCTACACCTTC
TRBD1,NA,TRBJ2-7,TRBV2,CASTGQGNEQYF,TGTGCCAGCACGGGACAGGGTAACGAGCAGTACTTC
NA,NA,TRBJ2-4,TRBV5-1,CASSLGGAKNIQYF,TGCGCCAGCAGCTTGGGAGGGGCCAAAAACATTCAGTACTTC
NA,NA,TRBJ2-5,TRBV5-4,CASSFGASWGQETQYF,TGTGCCAGCAGCTTTGGGGCCAGTTGGGGCCAAGAGACCCAGTACTTC
NA,NA,TRBJ2-5,TRBV7-9,CASSFSAGQETQYF,TGTGCCAGCAGCTTTTCTGCAGGACAAGAGACCCAGTACTTC
TRBD2,NA,TRBJ2-2,TRBV5-1,CASSAGLAGNANTGELFF,TGCGCCAGCAGCGCGGGACTAGCCGGGAATGCGAACACCGGGGAGCTGTTTTTT
NA,NA,TRBJ1-4,TRBV6-6,CASARHRENEKLFF,TGTGCCAGCGCCCGTCACAGGGAAAATGAAAAACTGTTTTTT
NA,few,TRBJ1-5,TRBV7-2,CASSLGQVLLQPQHF,TGTGCCAGCAGCTTAGGACAGGTACTCCTTCAGCCCCAGCATTTT
TRBD1,few,TRBJ2-7,TRBV5-6,CASSLEQGAREQYF,TGTGCCAGCAGCTTGGAACAGGGGGCGCGCGAGCAGTACTTC
NA,NA,TRBJ1-2,TRBV5-4,CASSSQDYGYTF,TGTGCCAGCAGCTCACAGGACTATGGCTACACCTTC
TRBD1,NA,TRBJ2-1,TRBV12-5,CASAGDRAAPYNEQFF,TGTGCTAGTGCCGGGGACAGGGCGGCCCCCTACAATGAGCAGTTCTTC
TRBD2,NA,TRBJ2-3,TRBV28,CAILGTSGGDDTQYF,TGTGCCATCCTCGGGACTAGCGGGGGGGATGATACGCAGTATTTT
NA,NA,TRBJ2-2,TRBV5-1,CASSLGGFENTGELFF,TGCGCCAGCAGCTTGGGCGGGTTTGAGAACACCGGGGAGCTGTTTTTT